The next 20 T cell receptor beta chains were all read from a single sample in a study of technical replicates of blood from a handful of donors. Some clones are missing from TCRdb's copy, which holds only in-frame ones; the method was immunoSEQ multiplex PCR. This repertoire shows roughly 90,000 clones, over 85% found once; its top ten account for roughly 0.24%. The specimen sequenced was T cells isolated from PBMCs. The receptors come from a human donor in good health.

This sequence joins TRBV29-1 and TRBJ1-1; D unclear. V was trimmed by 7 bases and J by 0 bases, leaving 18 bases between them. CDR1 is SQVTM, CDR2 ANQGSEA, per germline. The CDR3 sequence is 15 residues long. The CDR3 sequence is CSARVRAPMNTEAFF. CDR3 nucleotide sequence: TGCAGCGCGAGGGTTAGGGCCCCTATGAACACTGAAGCTTTCTTT.

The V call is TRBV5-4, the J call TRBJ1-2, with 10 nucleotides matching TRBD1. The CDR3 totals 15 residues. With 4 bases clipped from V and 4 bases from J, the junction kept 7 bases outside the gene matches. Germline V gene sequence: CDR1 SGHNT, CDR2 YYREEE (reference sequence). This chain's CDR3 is CASSTGTGATYGYTF. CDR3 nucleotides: TGTGCCAGCAGCACAGGGACAGGGGCCACCTATGGCTACACCTTC.

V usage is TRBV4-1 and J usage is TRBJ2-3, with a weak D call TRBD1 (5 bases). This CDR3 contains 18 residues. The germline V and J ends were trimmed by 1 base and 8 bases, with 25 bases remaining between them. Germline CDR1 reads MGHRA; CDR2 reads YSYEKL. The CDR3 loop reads CASSQGLARQNGRGTQYF. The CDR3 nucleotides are TGCGCCAGCAGCCAAGGTTTGGCCAGGCAAAATGGTAGGGGTACGCAGTATTTT.

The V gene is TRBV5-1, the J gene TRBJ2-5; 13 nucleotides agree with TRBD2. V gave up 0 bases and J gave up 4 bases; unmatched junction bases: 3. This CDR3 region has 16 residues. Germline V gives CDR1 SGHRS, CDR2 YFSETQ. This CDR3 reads CASSLETSGRTETQYF. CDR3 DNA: TGCGCCAGCAGCTTGGAGACTAGCGGGAGGACAGAGACCCAGTACTTC.

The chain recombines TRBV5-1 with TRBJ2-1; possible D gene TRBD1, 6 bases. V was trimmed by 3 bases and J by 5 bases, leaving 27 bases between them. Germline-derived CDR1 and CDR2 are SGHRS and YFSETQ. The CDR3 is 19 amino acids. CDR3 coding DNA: TGCGCCAGCAGCTGGACCACGACAGGCTACCCGACGGTGAACAATGAGCAGTTCTTC. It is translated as CASSWTTTGYPTVNNEQFF.

CDR3: CASRPTGRATYNEQFF. The CDR3 nucleotides are TGTGCCAGCAGGCCAACAGGGAGGGCTACCTACAATGAGCAGTTCTTC. The V gene is TRBV7-8, the J gene TRBJ2-1, with a weak D call TRBD2 (7 bases). Trimming took off 6 bases at V and 2 bases at J, with 17 bases between the two ends. The CDR3 spans 16 residues. CDR1 is SGHVS, CDR2 FQNEAQ, per germline.

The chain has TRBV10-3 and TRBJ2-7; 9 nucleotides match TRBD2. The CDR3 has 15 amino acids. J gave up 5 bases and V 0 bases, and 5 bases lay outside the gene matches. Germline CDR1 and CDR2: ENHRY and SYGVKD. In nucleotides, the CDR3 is TGTGCCATCAGTGAGTCGGCTAGCGGGAACAACGAGCAGTACTTC. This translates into CAISESASGNNEQYF.

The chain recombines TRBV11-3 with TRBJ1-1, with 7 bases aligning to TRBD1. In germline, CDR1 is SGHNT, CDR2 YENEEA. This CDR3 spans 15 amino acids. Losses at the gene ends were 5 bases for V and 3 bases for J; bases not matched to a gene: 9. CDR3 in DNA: TGTGCCAGCAGCCCGACAGGGCCACCCTACACTGAAGCTTTCTTT. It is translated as CASSPTGPPYTEAFF.

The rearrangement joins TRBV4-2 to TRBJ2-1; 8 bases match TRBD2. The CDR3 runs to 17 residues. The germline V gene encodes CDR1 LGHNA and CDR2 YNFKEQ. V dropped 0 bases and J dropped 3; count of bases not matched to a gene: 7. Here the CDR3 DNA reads TGTGCCAGCAGCCAAGAGTGGGGACTAGGTATCTACAATGAGCAGTTCTTC. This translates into CASSQEWGLGIYNEQFF.

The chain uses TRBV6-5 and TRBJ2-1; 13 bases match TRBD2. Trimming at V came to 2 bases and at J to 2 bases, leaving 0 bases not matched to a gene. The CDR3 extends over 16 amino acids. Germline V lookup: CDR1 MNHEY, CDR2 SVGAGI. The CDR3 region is CASSYGTSGAYNEQFF. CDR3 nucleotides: TGTGCCAGCAGTTACGGGACTAGCGGGGCCTACAATGAGCAGTTCTTC.

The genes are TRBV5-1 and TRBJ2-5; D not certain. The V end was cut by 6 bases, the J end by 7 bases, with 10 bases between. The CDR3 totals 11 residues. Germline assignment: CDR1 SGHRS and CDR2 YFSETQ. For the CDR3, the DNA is TGCGCCAGCACCTACTCCGGGACCCAGTACTTC. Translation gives CASTYSGTQYF.

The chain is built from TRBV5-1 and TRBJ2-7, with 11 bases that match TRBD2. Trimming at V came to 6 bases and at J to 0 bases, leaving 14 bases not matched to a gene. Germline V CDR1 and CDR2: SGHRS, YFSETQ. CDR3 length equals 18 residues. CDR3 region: CASTHGGLAGGSSYEQYF. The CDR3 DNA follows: TGCGCCAGCACCCACGGGGGGCTAGCGGGGGGTAGCTCCTACGAGCAGTACTTC. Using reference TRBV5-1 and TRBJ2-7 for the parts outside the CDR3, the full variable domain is KAGVTQTPRYLIKTRGQQVTLSCSPISGHRSVSWYQQTPGQGLQFLFEYFSETQRNKGNFPGRFSGRQFSNSRSEMNVSTLELGDSALYLCASTHGGLAGGSSYEQYFGPGTRLTVT.

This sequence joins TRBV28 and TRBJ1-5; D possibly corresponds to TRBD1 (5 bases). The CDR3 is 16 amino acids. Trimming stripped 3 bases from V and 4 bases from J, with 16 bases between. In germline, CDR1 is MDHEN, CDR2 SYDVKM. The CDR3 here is CASSFSGTGGNQPQHF. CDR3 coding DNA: TGTGCCAGCAGTTTTTCCGGGACGGGAGGGAATCAGCCCCAGCATTTT. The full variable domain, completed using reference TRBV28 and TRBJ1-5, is DVKVTQSSRYLVKRTGEKVFLECVQDMDHENMFWYRQDPGLGLRLIYFSYDVKMKEKGDIPEGYSVSREKKERFSLILESASTNQTSMYLCASSFSGTGGNQPQHFGDGTRLSIL.

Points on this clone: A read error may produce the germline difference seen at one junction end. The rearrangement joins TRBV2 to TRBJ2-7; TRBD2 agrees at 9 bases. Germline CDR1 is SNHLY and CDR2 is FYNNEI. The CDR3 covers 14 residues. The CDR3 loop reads CASSEKRGELSLKF. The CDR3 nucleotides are TGTGCCAGCAGTGAGAAGCGGGGGGAACTTAGCCTAAAATTC.

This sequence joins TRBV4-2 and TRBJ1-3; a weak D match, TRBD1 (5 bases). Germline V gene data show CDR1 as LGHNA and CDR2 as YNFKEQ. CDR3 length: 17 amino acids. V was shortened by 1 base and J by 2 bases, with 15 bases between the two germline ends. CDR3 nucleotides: TGTGCCAGCAGCCAAGCGCTCGGAGGGGTGGCTGGAAACACCATATATTTT. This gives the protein CASSQALGGVAGNTIYF.

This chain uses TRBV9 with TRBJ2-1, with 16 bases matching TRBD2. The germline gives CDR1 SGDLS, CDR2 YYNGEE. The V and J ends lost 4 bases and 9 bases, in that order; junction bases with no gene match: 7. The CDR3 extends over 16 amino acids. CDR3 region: CASSPPGLAGGGEQFF. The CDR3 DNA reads TGTGCCAGCAGCCCTCCGGGACTAGCGGGGGGGGGTGAGCAGTTCTTC.

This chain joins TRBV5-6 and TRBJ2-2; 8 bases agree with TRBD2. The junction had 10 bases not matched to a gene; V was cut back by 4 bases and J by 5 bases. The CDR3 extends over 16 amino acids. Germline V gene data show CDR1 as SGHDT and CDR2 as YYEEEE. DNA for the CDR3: TGTGCCAGCAGCCCCCTTAGCGGGAAAGGGACCGGGGAGCTGTTTTTT. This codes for CASSPLSGKGTGELFF.

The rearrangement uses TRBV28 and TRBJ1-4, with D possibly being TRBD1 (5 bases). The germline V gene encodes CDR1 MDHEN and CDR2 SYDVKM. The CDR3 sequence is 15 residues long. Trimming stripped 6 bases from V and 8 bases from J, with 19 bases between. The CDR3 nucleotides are TGTGCCAGCAGCCGACCGGGGGGAAAGGGAGAAAAACTGTTTTTT. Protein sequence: CASSRPGGKGEKLFF.

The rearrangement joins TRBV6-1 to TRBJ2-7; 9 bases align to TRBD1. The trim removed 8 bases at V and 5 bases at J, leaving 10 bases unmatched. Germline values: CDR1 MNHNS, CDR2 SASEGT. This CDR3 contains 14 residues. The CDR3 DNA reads TGTGCCAGCCAACCGGGACAGGGTTGGGACGAGCAGTACTTC. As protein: CASQPGQGWDEQYF.

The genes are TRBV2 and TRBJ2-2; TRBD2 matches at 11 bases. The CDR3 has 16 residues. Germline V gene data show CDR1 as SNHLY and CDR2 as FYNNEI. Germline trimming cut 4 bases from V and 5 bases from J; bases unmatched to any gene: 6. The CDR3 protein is CASSGGLAGGTGELFF. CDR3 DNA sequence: TGTGCCAGCAGTGGGGGGCTAGCGGGGGGTACCGGGGAGCTGTTTTTT. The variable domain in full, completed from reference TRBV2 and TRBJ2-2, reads EPEVTQTPSHQVTQMGQEVILRCVPISNHLYFYWYRQILGQKVEFLVSFYNNEISEKSEIFDDQFSVERPDGSNFTLKIRSTKLEDSAMYFCASSGGLAGGTGELFFGEGSRLTVL.